This TCR beta chain was recovered during a study of post-analysis software for immune sequencing data. Study findings and constraints: A handful of TRBV segments, including TRBV5-6, TRBV5-1 and TRBV20-1, were more frequent in patients than controls.

Germline CDR1 and CDR2: SEHNR and FQNEAQ (reference sequence). CDR3 length: 16 residues. TCR beta cDNA libraries included unique molecular identifiers. The yield from about 1 to 10 million T cells was roughly 500,000 cDNA molecules in total. TCRdb called the PCR reads again in MiXCR, with one record for every CDR3 protein. The repertoire holds about half a million distinct CDR3 sequences, with under 55% as singletons. This clonotype turned up a few times. Its antigen is currently unknown. The TCR was taken from a girl between 5 and 17 years old with multiple sclerosis. The sample comprised blood. V usage is TRBV7-9 and J usage is TRBJ2-7; no clear D. The J call may be mistaken, given a closer DNA end match to TRBJ2-5. The CDR3 region is CASRSSWTDIEETQYF. CDR3 DNA: TGTGCCAGCAGATCGAGCTGGACGGATATTGAAGAGACCCAGTACTTC.